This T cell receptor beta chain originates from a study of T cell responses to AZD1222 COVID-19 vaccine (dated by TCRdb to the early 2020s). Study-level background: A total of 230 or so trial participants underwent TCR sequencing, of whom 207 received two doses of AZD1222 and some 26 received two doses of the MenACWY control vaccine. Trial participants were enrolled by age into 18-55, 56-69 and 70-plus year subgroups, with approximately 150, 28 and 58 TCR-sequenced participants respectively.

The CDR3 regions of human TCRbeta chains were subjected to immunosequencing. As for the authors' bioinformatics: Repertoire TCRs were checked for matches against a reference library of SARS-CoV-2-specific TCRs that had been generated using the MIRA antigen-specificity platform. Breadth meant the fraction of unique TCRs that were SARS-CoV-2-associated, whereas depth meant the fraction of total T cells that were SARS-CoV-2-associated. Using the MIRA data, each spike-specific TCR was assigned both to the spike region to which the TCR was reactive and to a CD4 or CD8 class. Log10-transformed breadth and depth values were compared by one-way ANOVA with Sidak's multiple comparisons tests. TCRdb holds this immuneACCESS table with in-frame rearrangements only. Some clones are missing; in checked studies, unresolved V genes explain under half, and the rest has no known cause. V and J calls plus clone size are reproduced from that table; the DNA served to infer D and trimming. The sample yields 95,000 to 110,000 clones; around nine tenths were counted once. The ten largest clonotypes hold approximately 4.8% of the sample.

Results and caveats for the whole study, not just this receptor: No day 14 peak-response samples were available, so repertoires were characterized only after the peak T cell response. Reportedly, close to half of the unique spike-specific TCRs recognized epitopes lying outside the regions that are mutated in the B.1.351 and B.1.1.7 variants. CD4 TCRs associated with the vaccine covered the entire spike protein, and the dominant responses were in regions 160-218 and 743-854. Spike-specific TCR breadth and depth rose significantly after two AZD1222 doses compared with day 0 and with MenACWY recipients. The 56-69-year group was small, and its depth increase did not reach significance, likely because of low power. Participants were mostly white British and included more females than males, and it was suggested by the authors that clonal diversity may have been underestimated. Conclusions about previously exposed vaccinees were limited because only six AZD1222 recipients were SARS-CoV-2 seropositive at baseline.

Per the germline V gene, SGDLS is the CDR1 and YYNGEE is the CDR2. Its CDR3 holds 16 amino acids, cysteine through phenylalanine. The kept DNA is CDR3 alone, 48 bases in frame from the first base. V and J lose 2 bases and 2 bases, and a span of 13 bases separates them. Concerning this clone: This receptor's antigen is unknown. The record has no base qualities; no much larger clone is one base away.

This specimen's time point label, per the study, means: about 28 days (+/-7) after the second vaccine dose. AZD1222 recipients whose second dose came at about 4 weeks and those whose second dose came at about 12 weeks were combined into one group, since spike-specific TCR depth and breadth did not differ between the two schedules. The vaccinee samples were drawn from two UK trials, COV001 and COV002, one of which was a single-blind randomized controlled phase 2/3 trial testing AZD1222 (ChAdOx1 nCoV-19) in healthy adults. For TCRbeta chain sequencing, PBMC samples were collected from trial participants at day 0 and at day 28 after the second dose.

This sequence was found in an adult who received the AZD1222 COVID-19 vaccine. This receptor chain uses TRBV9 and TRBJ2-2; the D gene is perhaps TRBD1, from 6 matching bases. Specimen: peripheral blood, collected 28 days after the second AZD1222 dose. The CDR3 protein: CASSVPPGANTGELFF. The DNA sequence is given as TGTGCCAGCAGCGTCCCTCCAGGGGCCAACACCGGGGAGCTGTTTTTT.